This TCR beta chain was obtained from a study of identical twins. General study findings and limits: A partial confounding effect on zero-insertion analyses could come from invariant MAIT and iNKT cells. Excess twin sharing in beta out-of-frame sequences was weaker. Insertions ran lower in abundant cord blood beta clonotypes, though not in memory repertoires.

TCRdb reanalysed the 5' RACE reads using MiXCR and keeps one entry per CDR3 protein. This sample yields 500,000 to 650,000 distinct CDR3 sequences, of which just over 7% are seen a single time; 1.6% belongs to the top ten. After removal of 1 base from V and 5 bases from J, the junction contained 5 bases not matched to a gene. CDR3 length equals 14 residues. Germline V gene lookup returns CDR1 SGHRS and CDR2 YFSETQ. In regard to this clonotype: Antigen: not known.

These data were likewise used in another study, on yellow fever vaccine responses in identical twins.

The chain couples TRBV5-1 to TRBJ2-7, with TRBD2 matching 8 bases. This clonotype was sampled from a woman younger than 30 in good health. Sequencing was carried out using PBMCs. This CDR3 is CASSLSGGINEQYF. The CDR3 DNA sequence: TGCGCCAGCAGCTTGTCGGGAGGGATTAACGAGCAGTACTTC.